What follows is one TCR beta chain and its context. The target antigen is unknown. Trimming removed 8 bases from V and 5 bases from J; junction bases left unmatched: 8. The CDR3 runs to 15 residues. From germline, CDR1 is SGHTA and CDR2 FQGNSA. This sample is part of a study of T-cell memory formation after mild COVID-19. General study points: CD4+ bias marked clones expanding day 15 to 37, unlike balanced contracting clones. There was no confirmation that second-wave clones peaking on day 37 were SARS-CoV-2 specific.

Barcoded TCR alpha and TCR beta cDNA libraries with UMIs came from 5'RACE using constant-segment primers. TCRdb recomputed calls from the 5' RACE reads with MiXCR, one row per CDR3 protein. The sample consists of some 200,000 distinct CDR3 sequences, 9% to 10% of them appearing once. The clonotype comes from a man between 18 and 29 years old who had mild COVID-19 (a few samples of this study predate the infection). Cell type and time point are not known. The sample was PBMCs or a T cell subset sorted from them (not recorded which). The chain links TRBV7-2 to TRBJ1-5, with TRBD1 matching 11 bases. The CDR3 loop reads CASGSRTGGDQPQHF. The CDR3 DNA reads TGTGCCAGCGGATCTAGGACAGGGGGCGATCAGCCCCAGCATTTT.